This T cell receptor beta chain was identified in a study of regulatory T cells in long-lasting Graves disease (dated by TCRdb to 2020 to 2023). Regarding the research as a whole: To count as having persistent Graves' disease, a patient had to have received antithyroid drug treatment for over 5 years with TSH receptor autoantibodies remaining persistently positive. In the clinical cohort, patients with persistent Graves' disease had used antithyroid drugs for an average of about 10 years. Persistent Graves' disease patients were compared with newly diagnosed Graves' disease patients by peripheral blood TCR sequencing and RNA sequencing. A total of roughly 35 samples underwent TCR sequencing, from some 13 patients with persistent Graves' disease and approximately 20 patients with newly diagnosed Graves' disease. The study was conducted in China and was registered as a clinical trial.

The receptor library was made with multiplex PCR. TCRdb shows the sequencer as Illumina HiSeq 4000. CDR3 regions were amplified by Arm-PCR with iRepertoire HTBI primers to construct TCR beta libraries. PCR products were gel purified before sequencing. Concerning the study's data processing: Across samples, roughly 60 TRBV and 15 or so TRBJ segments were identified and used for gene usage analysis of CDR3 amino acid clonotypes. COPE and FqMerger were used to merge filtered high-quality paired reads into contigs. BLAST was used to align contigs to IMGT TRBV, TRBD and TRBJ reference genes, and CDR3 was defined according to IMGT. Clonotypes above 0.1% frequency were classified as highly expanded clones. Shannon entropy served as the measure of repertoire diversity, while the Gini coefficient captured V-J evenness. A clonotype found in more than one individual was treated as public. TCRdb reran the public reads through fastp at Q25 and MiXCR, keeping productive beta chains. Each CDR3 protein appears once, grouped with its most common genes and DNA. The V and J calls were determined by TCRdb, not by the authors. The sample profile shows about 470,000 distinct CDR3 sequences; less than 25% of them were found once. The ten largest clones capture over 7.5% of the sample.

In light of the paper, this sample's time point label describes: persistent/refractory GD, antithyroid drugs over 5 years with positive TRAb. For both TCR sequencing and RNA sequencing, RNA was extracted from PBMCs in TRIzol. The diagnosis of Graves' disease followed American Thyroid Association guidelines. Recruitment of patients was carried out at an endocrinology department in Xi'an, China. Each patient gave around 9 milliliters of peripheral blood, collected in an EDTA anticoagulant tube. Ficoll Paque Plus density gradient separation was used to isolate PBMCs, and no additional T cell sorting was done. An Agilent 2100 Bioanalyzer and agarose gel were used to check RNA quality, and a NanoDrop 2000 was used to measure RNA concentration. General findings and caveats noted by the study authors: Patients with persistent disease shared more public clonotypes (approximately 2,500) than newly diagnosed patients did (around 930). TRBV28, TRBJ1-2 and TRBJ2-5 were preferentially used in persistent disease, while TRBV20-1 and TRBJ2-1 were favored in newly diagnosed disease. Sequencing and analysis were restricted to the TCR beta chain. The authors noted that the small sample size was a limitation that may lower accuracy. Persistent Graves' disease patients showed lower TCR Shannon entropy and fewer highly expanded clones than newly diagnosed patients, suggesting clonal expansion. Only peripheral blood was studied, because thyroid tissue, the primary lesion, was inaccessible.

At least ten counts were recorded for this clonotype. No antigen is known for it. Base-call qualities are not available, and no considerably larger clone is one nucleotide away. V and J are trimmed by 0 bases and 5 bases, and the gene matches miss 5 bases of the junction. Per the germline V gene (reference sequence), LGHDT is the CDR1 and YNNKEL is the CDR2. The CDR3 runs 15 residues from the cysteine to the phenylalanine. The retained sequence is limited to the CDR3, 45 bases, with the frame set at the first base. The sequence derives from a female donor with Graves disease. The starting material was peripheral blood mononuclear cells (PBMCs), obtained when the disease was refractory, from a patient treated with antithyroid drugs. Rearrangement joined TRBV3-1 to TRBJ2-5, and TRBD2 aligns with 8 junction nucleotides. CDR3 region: CASSQEAGVGETQYF. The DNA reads TGTGCCAGCAGCCAAGAAGCGGGAGTCGGGGAGACCCAGTACTTC.